The TCR beta chain under discussion was sequenced for a study of beta chain features in type 1 diabetes. Study-level findings and limits: Compared with healthy donors, patients appeared to share more similar naive, central memory and regulatory TCRB repertoires. Moderate but significant shortening of TCRB CDR3s was recorded in all four CD4+ subsets from Type 1 diabetes patients.

Of note for this clone: Its cognate antigen is unknown.

The isolated RNA, all of it, was reverse transcribed, so expressed TCRB transcripts were what got sequenced. About 1 million reads were obtained per stem cell-like memory T cell sample on average. Generated by immunoSEQ multiplex PCR, the TCRdb table keeps only in-frame clones and is missing some. The repertoire has some 16,000 clones, 65% to 85% of them found once; the top ten carry 0.31%. Donors contributed one heparinised blood draw apiece, averaging roughly 0.12 L. This CDR3 comprises 15 residues. Trimming at V came to 3 bases and at J to 4 bases, leaving 6 bases not matched to a gene. Germline CDR1 reads SGHNT; CDR2 reads YYREEE (reference sequence).

The sample taken for sequencing was stem cell memory CD4+ T cells from blood. This chain connects TRBV5-4 to TRBJ2-3, with 9 bases fitting TRBD2. This clonotype was sampled from a young woman with type 1 diabetes. The CDR3 bases are TGTGCCAGCAGCTCTAGCGGGATAGGGGCAGATACGCAGTATTTT. It specifies CASSSSGIGADTQYF.